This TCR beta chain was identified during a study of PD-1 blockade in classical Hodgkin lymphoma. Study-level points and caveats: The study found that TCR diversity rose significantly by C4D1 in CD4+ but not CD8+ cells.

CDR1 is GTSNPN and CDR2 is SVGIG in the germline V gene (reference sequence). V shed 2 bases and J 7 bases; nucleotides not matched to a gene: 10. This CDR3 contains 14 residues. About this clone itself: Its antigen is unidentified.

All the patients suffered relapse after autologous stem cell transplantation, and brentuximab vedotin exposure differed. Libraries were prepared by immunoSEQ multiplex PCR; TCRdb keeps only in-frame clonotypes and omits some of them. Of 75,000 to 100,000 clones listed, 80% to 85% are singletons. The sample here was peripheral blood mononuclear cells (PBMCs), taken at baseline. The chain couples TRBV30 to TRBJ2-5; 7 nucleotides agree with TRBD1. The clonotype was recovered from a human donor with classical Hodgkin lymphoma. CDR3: CAWSPGTVSRTQYF. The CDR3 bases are TGTGCCTGGAGTCCCGGGACAGTAAGTAGGACCCAGTACTTC. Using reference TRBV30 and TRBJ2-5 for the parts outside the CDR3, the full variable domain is SQTIHQWPATLVQPVGSPLSLECTVEGTSNPNLYWYRQAAGRGLQLLFYSVGIGQISSEVPQNLSASRPQDRQFILSSKKLLLSDSGFYLCAWSPGTVSRTQYFGPGTRLLVL.